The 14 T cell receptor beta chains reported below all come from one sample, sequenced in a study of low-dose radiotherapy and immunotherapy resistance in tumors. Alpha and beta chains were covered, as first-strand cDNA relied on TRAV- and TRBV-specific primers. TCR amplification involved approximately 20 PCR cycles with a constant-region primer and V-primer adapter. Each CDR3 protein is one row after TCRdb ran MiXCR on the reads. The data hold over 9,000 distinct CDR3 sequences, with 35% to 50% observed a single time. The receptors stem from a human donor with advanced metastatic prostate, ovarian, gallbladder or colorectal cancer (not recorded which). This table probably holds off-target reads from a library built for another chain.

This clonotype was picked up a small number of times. The DNA for the CDR3 is TGTGCCAGCAGCTATTCAGGAAACACCATATATTTT. Its protein is CASSYSGNTIYF. The chain combines TRBV11-2 with TRBJ1-3, with D unclear. The CDR3 is 12 residues long. The ends were cut back, 4 bases at V and 4 bases at J, with 5 bases in the middle. CDR1 is SGHAT and CDR2 is FQNNGV in the germline V gene.

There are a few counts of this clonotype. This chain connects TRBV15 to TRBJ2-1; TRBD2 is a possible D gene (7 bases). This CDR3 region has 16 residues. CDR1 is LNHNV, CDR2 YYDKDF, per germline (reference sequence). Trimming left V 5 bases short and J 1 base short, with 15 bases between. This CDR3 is CATSPGGSWSYNEQFF. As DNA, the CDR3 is TGTGCCACCAGCCCGGGGGGCAGTTGGTCCTACAATGAGCAGTTCTTC.

CDR3: CASSGTSVETQYF. In DNA, the CDR3 is TGTGCCAGCTCAGGGACTAGCGTGGAGACCCAGTACTTC. The V call is TRBV18, the J call TRBJ2-5; TRBD2 matches 10 bases. With 5 bases clipped from V and 5 bases from J, the junction kept 2 bases outside the gene matches. CDR1 and CDR2 from the germline V gene are KGHSH and LQKENI. The CDR3 is 13 residues long.

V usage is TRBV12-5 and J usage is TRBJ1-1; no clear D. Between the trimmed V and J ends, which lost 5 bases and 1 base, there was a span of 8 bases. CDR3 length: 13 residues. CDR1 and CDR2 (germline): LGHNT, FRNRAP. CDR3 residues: CASGPRENTEAFF. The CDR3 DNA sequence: TGTGCTAGTGGTCCAAGAGAGAACACTGAAGCTTTCTTT.

CDR3 sequence reads: CASSGGGLGTDTQYF. CDR3 coding DNA: TGCGCCAGCAGCGGTGGGGGACTCGGCACAGATACGCAGTATTTT. The rearrangement joins TRBV5-1 to TRBJ2-3, with a tentative D call TRBD2 (6 bases). The CDR3 length is 15 residues. Trimming removed 4 bases at V and 1 base at J, with 13 bases between. The germline V gene encodes CDR1 SGHRS and CDR2 YFSETQ.

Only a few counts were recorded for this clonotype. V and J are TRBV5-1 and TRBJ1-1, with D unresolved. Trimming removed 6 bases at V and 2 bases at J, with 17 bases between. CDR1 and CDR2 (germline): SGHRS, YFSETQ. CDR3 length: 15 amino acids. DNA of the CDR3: TGCGCCAGCACCCCCATGGGGATCGACAACACTGAAGCTTTCTTT. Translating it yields CASTPMGIDNTEAFF.

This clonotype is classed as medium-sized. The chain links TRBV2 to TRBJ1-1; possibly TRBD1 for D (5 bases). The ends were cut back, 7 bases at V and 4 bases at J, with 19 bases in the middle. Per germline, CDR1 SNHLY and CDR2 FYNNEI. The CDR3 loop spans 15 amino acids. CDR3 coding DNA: TGTGCCAGCACCAAAACCCCGGGGGGAAGCACTGAAGCTTTCTTT. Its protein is CASTKTPGGSTEAFF.

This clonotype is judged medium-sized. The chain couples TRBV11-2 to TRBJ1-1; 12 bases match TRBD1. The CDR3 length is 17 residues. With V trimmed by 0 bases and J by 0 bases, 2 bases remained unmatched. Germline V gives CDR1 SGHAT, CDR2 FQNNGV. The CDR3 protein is CASSLEGQGAMNTEAFF. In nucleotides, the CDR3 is TGTGCCAGCAGCTTAGAGGGACAGGGGGCAATGAACACTGAAGCTTTCTTT.

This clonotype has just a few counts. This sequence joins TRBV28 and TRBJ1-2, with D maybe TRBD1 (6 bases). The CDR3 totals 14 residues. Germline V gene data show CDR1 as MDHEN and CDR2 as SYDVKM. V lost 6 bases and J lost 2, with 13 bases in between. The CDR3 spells CASRTAGDNYGYTF. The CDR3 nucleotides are TGTGCCAGCAGGACAGCAGGGGACAACTATGGCTACACCTTC.

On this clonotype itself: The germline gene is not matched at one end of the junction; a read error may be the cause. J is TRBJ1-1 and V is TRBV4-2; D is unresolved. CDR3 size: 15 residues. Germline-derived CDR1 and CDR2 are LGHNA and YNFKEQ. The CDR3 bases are TGTCCCAGCAGCCAAGAGCCGGGAATGAACACTGAAGCTTTCTTT. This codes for CPSSQEPGMNTEAFF.

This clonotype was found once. The CDR3 nucleotides read TGCGCCAGCAGCTCATCCTCTTCATACGAGCAGTACTTC. Its translation is CASSSSSSYEQYF. The rearrangement links TRBV4-1 to TRBJ2-7; D is unresolved. Per germline, CDR1 MGHRA and CDR2 YSYEKL. The CDR3 is 13 amino acids. Deletions cut 5 bases from V and 4 bases from J, with 12 bases between.

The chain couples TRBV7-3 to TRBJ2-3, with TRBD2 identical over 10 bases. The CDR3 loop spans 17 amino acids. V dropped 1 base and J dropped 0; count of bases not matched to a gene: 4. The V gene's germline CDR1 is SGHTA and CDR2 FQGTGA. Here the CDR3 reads CASSLSASGGSTDTQYF. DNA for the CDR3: TGTGCCAGCAGCTTAAGTGCTAGCGGGGGAAGCACAGATACGCAGTATTTT.

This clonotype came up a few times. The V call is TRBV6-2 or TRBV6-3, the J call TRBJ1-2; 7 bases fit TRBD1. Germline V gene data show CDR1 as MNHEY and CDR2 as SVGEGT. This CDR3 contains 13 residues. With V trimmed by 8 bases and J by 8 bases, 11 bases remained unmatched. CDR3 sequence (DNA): TGTGCCAGCGGGAGGGGACAGAGGGAGGGCTACACCTTC. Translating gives CASGRGQREGYTF.

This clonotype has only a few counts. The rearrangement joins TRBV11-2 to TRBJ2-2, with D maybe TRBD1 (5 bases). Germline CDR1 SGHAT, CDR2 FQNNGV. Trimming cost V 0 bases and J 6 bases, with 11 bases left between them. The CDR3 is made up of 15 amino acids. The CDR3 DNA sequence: TGTGCCAGCAGCTTAGAAGGGGCAGGAGCCGGGGAGCTGTTTTTT. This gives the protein CASSLEGAGAGELFF.